Below are 5 T cell receptor beta chains sequenced from a single sample in a study of T-cell memory formation after mild COVID-19. TCRdb re-called the 5' RACE reads with MiXCR, one entry per CDR3 protein. This table has about 560,000 distinct CDR3 sequences, under 20% appearing once. Sequenced input: PBMCs or a T cell subset sorted from them (not recorded which). These receptors all stem from an adult woman who had mild COVID-19 (a few samples of this study predate the infection). Cell type and time point are not known.

The chain links TRBV6-5 to TRBJ2-7; 9 positions match TRBD1. The trim removed 0 bases at V and 3 bases at J, leaving 6 bases unmatched. The CDR3 has 16 amino acids. Germline V gene sequence: CDR1 MNHEY, CDR2 SVGAGI. The CDR3 DNA reads TGTGCCAGCAGTTACTCGAGTGGGACAGGGTACTACGAGCAGTACTTC. It encodes CASSYSSGTGYYEQYF.

The J gene is TRBJ2-7, the V gene TRBV9; 10 bases map to TRBD1. The CDR3 is 15 amino acids. V lost 2 bases, J lost 5 bases, and 7 bases stayed unmatched. The germline V gene has CDR1 SGDLS and CDR2 YYNGEE. This CDR3 reads CASSVSGGQGNEQYF. The CDR3 DNA reads TGTGCCAGCAGCGTCTCGGGGGGACAGGGGAACGAGCAGTACTTC.

V gene TRBV29-1 combines with J gene TRBJ1-2; TRBD1 matches 10 bases. The CDR3 is 13 residues long. V was clipped by 4 bases and J by 7 bases; unmatched bases: 6. Germline assignment: CDR1 SQVTM and CDR2 ANQGSEA. In nucleotides, the CDR3 is TGCAGCGTTGGGGACAGGGGATCCCCTGGCTACACCTTC. Encoded protein: CSVGDRGSPGYTF.

The DNA for the CDR3 is TGTGCCAGCAGCTTATTCGGGCCTGGCCTAAGCACAGATACGCAGTATTTT. Translating gives CASSLFGPGLSTDTQYF. The chain couples TRBV11-1 to TRBJ2-3; D not resolved. The CDR3 extends over 17 amino acids. V was trimmed by 2 bases and J by 0 bases, leaving 15 bases between them. Germline CDR1 is SGHAT and CDR2 is FQDESV (reference sequence).

The table lists this clonotype with a few counts. The V gene is TRBV4-1, the J gene TRBJ1-5; 7 bases line up with TRBD1. The CDR3 consists of 17 residues. V shed 1 base and J 6 bases; nucleotides not matched to a gene: 12. In germline, CDR1 is MGHRA, CDR2 YSYEKL. The DNA of the CDR3 is TGCGCCAGCAGCCAAGCCACGGTGAGGGGGCGCGGTCAGCCCCAGCATTTT. It encodes CASSQATVRGRGQPQHF.